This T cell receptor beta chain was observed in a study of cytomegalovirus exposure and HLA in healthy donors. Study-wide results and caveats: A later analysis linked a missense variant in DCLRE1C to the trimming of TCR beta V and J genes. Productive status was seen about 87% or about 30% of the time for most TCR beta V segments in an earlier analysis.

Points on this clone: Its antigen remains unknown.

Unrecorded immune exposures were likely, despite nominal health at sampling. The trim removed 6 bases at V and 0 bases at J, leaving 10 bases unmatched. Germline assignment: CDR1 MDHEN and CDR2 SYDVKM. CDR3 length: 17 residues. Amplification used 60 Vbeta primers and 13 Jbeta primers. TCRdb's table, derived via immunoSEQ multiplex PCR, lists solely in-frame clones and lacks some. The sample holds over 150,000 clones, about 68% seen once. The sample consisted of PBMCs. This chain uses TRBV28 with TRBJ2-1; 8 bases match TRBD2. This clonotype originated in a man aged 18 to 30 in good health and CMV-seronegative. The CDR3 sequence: CASSVPGGGSSYNEQFF. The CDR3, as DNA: TGTGCCAGCAGCGTCCCGGGGGGGGGAAGCTCCTACAATGAGCAGTTCTTC.